This is a list of T cell receptor beta chains from one sample in a study of T cells in Graves' hyperthyroidism and ophthalmopathy. In TCRdb, the multiplex PCR reads were re-called with MiXCR into one record per CDR3 protein. The profile covers hundreds of thousands of distinct CDR3 sequences, with around 16% appearing a single time and around 3.3% taken by the ten largest. The sample was blood. The receptors here all came from a woman aged 40 to 49 with Graves' ophthalmopathy. The CDR3 runs from the conserved cysteine through the conserved F or W. A D gene is named only where the DNA matches it firmly. Expanded clones are given a class, and other clones once, few, many or no size at all.

TRBJ1-1 | NA | few | TRBV25-1 | TGTGCCAGCAGACCCTCGCGGGGGCGGACTGAAGCTTTCTTT | CASRPSRGRTEAFF
TRBJ2-7 | TRBD2 | few | TRBV4-1 | TGCGCCAGCAGCCAGGGGACTAGGACCTACGAGCAGTACTTC | CASSQGTRTYEQYF
TRBJ2-1 | TRBD2 | many | TRBV5-1 | TGCGCCAGCAGCTTGACTAGCGGGAGTGGTGTGGATGAGCAGTTCTTC | CASSLTSGSGVDEQFF
TRBJ2-7 | TRBD1 | many | TRBV30 | TGTGCCTGGACGCATCCGGGACAGGGGGACGAGCAGTACTTC | CAWTHPGQGDEQYF
TRBJ2-7 | NA | many | TRBV11-1 | TGTGCCAGCAGCCGGGACACGGGGAGGTACGAGCAGTACTTC | CASSRDTGRYEQYF
TRBJ1-6 | TRBD1 | many | TRBV30 | TGTGCCTGGACCCGTCGGACAGGGAACAATTCACCCCTCCACTTT | CAWTRRTGNNSPLHF
TRBJ1-4 | NA | few | TRBV11-2 | TGTGCCAGCACCCTAGACCCGACCCCAAATGAAAAACTGTTTTTT | CASTLDPTPNEKLFF
TRBJ1-1 | TRBD1 | many | TRBV28 | TGTGCCAGCAGTCCGGGACAGGCTGAGGTGGCTGAAGCTTTCTTT | CASSPGQAEVAEAFF
TRBJ2-5 | TRBD1 | many | TRBV11-2 | TGTGCCAGCAGCTTAGATTGGGGACAGGAGACCCAGTACTTC | CASSLDWGQETQYF
TRBJ2-1 | TRBD1 | many | TRBV12-3/TRBV12-4 | TGTGCCAGCAGTAGACAGGGTATGGCCCGCGGGTCTGAGCAGCTCTTC | CASSRQGMARGSEQLF
TRBJ1-2 | NA | many | TRBV5-1 | TGCGCCAGCAGCTTGGAGTGGGGGAACGAGGGCTACACCTTC | CASSLEWGNEGYTF
TRBJ2-5 | TRBD1 | NA | TRBV11-2 | TGTGCCAGCAGCTTAGTGACAGGGGGCGTCGAGACCCAGTACTTC | CASSLVTGGVETQYF
TRBJ2-4 | TRBD2 | NA | TRBV2 | TGTGCCAGCAGTGAGGGTCGTGGGGAGGGCATTCAGTACTTC | CASSEGRGEGIQYF
TRBJ1-5 | NA | many | TRBV20-1 | TGCAGTGCTAGAGGGACTGGGAGCAATCAGCCCCAGCATTTT | CSARGTGSNQPQHF
TRBJ2-3 | NA | few | TRBV5-5 | TGTGCCAGCAGCTTGTGGGGTTTCACAGATACGCAGTATTTT | CASSLWGFTDTQYF
TRBJ2-1 | TRBD1 | NA | TRBV4-1 | TGCGCCAGCAGCCAAGTCCAATCCAAGACAGGGTACAATGAGCAGTTCTTC | CASSQVQSKTGYNEQFF